The 2 T cell receptor beta chains presented below share a single source sample, sequenced in a study of beta chain features in type 1 diabetes. All of the isolated RNA was reverse transcribed, so expressed TCRB transcripts were sequenced. Clones were read by immunoSEQ multiplex PCR, and TCRdb kept only the in-frame ones, dropping some. This sample has 400,000 to 450,000 clones, with about 14% found just once. Input material: naive CD4+ T cells from blood. These receptor sequences come from a man aged 25 to 40 in good health.

The chain employs TRBV10-3 and TRBJ1-1; TRBD1 aligns across 7 bases. The CDR3 is 15 amino acids. Per the germline V gene, CDR1 is ENHRY and CDR2 is SYGVKD. The trim removed 4 bases at V and 0 bases at J, leaving 5 bases unmatched. The CDR3 spells CAISGMGQMNTEAFF. The CDR3 nucleotides are TGTGCCATCAGTGGGATGGGACAGATGAACACTGAAGCTTTCTTT.

This chain uses TRBV6-1 with TRBJ1-1, with a possible D match to TRBD1 (6 bases). V lost 4 bases, J lost 0 bases, and 12 bases lay in between. Germline V gene lookup returns CDR1 MNHNS and CDR2 SASEGT. CDR3 length equals 15 residues. The CDR3: CASSVLTGMNTEAFF. The CDR3 DNA reads TGTGCCAGCAGTGTATTGACAGGAATGAACACTGAAGCTTTCTTT.